This T cell receptor (beta chain) was identified during a study of T cells in Graves' hyperthyroidism and ophthalmopathy. Notes on the study in general: Separation of ophthalmopathy from stable hyperthyroidism was achieved by a 13 V-J model.

Researchers amplified the TCR beta CDR3 regions from RNA transcripts. With the HTBI primer set, the TCR CDR3 went through a first round of RT-PCR. TCRdb passed the multiplex PCR reads through MiXCR, listing each CDR3 protein once. The profile shows 300,000 to 450,000 distinct CDR3 sequences, around 14% of them singletons. This clonotype was seen many times. Its antigen is undetermined. Sequenced: blood. The clonotype was recovered from a woman younger than 30 with Graves' hyperthyroidism that later progressed to Graves' ophthalmopathy.

The DNA for the CDR3 is TGTGCCAGCAGTGAGCTCAGCGTAGGATCCTACGAGCAGTACTTC. This codes for CASSELSVGSYEQYF. The chain carries TRBV28 and TRBJ2-7, with D hard to call. Trimming left V 5 bases short and J 1 base short, with 15 bases between. From germline, CDR1 is MDHEN and CDR2 SYDVKM. The length of the CDR3 is 15 residues. Full variable domain (remainder filled in from reference TRBV28 and TRBJ2-7): DVKVTQSSRYLVKRTGEKVFLECVQDMDHENMFWYRQDPGLGLRLIYFSYDVKMKEKGDIPEGYSVSREKKERFSLILESASTNQTSMYLCASSELSVGSYEQYFGPGTRLTVT.